The present T cell receptor (beta chain) was sequenced within a study of blood T cell repertoires in COVID-19. This clone was found a few times. Method: immunoSEQ multiplex PCR; TCRdb's copy keeps in-frame clones and lacks some. There are around 97,000 clones in the sample; 82% occur only once, and over 9.5% lies in the top ten. The CDR3 consists of 13 residues. V dropped 4 bases and J dropped 7 bases, with 10 bases sitting between them. Germline V lookup: CDR1 SEHNR, CDR2 FQNEAQ (reference sequence). The sequence was obtained from a man aged 65 to 79 with acute or convalescent COVID-19. The sequencing input was peripheral blood. The chain is built from TRBV7-9 and TRBJ2-2, with D maybe TRBD2 (5 bases). The DNA of the CDR3 is TGTGCCAGCAGCTCGACGGGGTTCGGGGAGCTGTTTTTT. Translating gives CASSSTGFGELFF. Using reference TRBV7-9 and TRBJ2-2 for the parts outside the CDR3, the full variable domain is DTGVSQNPRHKITKRGQNVTFRCDPISEHNRLYWYRQTLGQGPEFLTYFQNEAQLEKSRLLSDRFSAERPKGSFSTLEIQRTEQGDSAMYLCASSSTGFGELFFGEGSRLTVL.